The TCR beta chain under discussion was sequenced for a study of patients and donors after allogeneic stem cell transplantation (dated by TCRdb to the early 2020s). Inclusive of the bounding cysteine and phenylalanine, the CDR3 is 16 residues long. This entry keeps only the CDR3 DNA: 48 bases, framed from base 1. The germline ends are 12 bases apart after V is trimmed by 0 bases and J by 1 base. The germline V gene specifies LGHNA as CDR1 and YNFKEQ as CDR2. This clonotype has a handful of counts. Its antigen specificity is not known. No qualities accompany the bases; no much larger clone lies one base away. Library prep was done by RT-PCR. The sequencing machine was a NextSeq 550. TCRdb reran the public reads through fastp at Q25 and MiXCR, keeping productive beta chains. Rows matching on CDR3 protein sequence are summarized as one entry with the most common DNA and genes. A total of roughly 230,000 distinct CDR3 sequences appear in this sample, roughly 13% of them only once. 11% of the sample is held by the ten biggest clonotypes.

The sequence was obtained from a human donor who was either an allogeneic HSCT recipient or a stem cell or donor lymphocyte infusion donor (not recorded which). It is not recorded whose cells these are; they may come from a transplant donor. The chain joins TRBV4-2 to TRBJ1-2; no D segment can be confidently identified. Sequencing was performed on blood, either unsorted or a sorted T cell fraction (not recorded which). The nucleotide sequence reads TGTGCCAGCAGCCAAGATGTAACAGCATTTAACTATGGCTACACCTTC. This yields the protein CASSQDVTAFNYGYTF.